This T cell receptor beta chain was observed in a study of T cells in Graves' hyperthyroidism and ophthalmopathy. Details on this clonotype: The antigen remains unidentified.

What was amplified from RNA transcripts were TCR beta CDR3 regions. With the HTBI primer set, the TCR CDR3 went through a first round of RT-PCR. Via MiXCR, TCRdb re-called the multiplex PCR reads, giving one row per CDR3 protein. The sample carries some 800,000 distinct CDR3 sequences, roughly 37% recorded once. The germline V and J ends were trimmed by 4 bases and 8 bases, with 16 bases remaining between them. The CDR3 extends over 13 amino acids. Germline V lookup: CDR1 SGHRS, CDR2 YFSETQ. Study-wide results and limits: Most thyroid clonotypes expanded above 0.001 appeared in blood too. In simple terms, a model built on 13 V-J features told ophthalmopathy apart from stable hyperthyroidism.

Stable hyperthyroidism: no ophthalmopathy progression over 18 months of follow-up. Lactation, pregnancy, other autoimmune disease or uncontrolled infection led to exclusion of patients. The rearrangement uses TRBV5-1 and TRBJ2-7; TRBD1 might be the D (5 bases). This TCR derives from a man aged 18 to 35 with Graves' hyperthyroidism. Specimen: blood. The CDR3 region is CASSRQHTGKQYF. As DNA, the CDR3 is TGCGCCAGCAGCCGACAGCATACGGGCAAGCAGTACTTC.